This T cell receptor beta chain emerged from a study of blood T cell repertoires in COVID-19. Here immunoSEQ multiplex PCR was the method, and the copy in TCRdb shows in-frame clones only, minus some. Of around 320,000 clones detected, approximately 90% appear once; the ten largest clones hold approximately 2.2%. Concerning this clone: Distinct nucleotide sequences in the sample also encode this CDR3.

This CDR3 region has 15 residues. CDR1 and CDR2 from the germline V gene are MNHEY and SMNVEV (reference sequence). V dropped 2 bases and J dropped 1 base, with 12 bases sitting between them. Specimen: peripheral blood. The V gene is TRBV27, the J gene TRBJ2-7, with a possible D match to TRBD1 (5 bases). This TCR was recovered from a man aged 18 to 30 with active or convalescent COVID-19. CDR3 bases: TGTGCCAGCAGTTTACAGGGTTTGGGGTCCTACGAGCAGTACTTC. Protein: CASSLQGLGSYEQYF.